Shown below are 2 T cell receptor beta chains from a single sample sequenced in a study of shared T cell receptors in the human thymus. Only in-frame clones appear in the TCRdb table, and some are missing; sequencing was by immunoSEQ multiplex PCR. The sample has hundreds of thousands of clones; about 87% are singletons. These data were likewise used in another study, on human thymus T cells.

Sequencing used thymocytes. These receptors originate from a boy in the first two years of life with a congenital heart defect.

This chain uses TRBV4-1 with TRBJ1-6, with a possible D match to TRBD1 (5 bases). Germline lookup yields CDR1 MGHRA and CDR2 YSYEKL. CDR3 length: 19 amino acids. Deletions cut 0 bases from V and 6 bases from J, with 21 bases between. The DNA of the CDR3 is TGCGCCAGCAGCCAAGATGTCAGGGAACCGGTGCCACTTAATTCACCCCTCCACTTT. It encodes CASSQDVREPVPLNSPLHF.

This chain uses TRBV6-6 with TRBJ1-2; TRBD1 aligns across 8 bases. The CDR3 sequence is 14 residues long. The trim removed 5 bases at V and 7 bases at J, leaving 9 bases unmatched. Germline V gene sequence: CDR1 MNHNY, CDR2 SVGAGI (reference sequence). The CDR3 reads CASSDYDRGRGYTF. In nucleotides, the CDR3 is TGTGCCAGCAGTGACTACGACAGGGGACGTGGCTACACCTTC.